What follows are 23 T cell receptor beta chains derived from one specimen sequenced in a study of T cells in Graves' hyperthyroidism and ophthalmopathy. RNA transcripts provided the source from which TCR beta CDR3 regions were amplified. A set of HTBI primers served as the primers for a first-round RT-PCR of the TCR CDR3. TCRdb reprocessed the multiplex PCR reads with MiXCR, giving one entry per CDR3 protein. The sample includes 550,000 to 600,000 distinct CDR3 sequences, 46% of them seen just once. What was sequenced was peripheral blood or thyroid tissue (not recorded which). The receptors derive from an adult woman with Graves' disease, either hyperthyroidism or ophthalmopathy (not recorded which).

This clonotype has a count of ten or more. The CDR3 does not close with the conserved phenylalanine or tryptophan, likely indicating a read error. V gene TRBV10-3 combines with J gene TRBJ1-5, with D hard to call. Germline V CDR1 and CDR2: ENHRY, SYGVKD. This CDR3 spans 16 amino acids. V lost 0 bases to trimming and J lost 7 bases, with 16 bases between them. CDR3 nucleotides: TGTGCCATCAGTGAGTCAGGGTCGGGGTTGGGGCAGCCCCAGCATTCT. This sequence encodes CAISESGSGLGQPQHS.

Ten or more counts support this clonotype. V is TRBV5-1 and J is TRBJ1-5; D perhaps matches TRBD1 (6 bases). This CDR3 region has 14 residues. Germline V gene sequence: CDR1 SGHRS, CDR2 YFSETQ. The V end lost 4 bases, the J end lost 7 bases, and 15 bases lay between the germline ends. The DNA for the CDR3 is TGCGCCAGCAGCCCTACAGGGTCGGACCAGCCCCAGCATTTT. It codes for CASSPTGSDQPQHF.

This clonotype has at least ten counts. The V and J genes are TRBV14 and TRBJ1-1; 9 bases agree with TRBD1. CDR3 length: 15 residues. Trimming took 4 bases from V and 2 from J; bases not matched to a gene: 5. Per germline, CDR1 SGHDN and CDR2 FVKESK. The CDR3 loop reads CASSPRDRENTEAFF. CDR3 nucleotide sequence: TGTGCCAGCAGCCCCCGGGACAGGGAAAACACTGAAGCTTTCTTT.

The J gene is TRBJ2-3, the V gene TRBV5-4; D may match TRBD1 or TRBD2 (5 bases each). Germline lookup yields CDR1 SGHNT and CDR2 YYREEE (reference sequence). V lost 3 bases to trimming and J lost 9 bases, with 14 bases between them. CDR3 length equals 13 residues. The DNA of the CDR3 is TGTGCCAGCAGCTCACGGTCCGAGGGGACGCAGTATTTT. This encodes CASSSRSEGTQYF.

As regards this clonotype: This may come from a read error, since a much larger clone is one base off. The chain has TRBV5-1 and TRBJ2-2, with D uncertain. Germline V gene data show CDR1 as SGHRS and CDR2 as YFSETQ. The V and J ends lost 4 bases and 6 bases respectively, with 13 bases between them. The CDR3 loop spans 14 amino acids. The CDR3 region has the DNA TGCGCCAGCAGCCCGGAGTACGGCGCCGGGGAGCTGTTTTTT. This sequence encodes CASSPEYGAGELFF.

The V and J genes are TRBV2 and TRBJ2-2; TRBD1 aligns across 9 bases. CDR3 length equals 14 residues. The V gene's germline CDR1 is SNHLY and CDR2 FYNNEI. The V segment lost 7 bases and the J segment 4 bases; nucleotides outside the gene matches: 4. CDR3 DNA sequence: TGTGCCAGCACCACGACAGGGGGCACCGGGGAGCTGTTTTTT. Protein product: CASTTTGGTGELFF. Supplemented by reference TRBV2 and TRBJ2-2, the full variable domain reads EPEVTQTPSHQVTQMGQEVILRCVPISNHLYFYWYRQILGQKVEFLVSFYNNEISEKSEIFDDQFSVERPDGSNFTLKIRSTKLEDSAMYFCASTTTGGTGELFFGEGSRLTVL.

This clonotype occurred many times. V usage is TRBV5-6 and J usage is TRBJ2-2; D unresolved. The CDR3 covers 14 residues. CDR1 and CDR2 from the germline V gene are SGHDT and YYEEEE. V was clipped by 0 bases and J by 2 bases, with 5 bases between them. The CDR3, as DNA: TGTGCCAGCAGCTTGGGGATCAACACCGGGGAGCTGTTTTTT. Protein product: CASSLGINTGELFF. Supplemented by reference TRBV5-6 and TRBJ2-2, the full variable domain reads DAGVTQSPTHLIKTRGQQVTLRCSPKSGHDTVSWYQQALGQGPQFIFQYYEEEERQRGNFPDRFSGHQFPNYSSELNVNALLLGDSALYLCASSLGINTGELFFGEGSRLTVL.

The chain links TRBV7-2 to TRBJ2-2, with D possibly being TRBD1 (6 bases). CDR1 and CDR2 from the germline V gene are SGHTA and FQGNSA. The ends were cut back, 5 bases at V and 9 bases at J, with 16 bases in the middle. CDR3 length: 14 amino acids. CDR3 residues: CASSRTDSTWELFF. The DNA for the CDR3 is TGTGCCAGCAGCCGGACGGACAGCACGTGGGAGCTGTTTTTT.

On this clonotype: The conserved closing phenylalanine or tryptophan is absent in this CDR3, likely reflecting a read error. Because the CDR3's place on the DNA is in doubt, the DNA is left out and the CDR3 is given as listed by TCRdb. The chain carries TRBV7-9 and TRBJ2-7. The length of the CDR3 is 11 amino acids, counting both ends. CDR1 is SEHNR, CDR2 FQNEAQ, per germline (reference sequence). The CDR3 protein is CASSLRLARYT.

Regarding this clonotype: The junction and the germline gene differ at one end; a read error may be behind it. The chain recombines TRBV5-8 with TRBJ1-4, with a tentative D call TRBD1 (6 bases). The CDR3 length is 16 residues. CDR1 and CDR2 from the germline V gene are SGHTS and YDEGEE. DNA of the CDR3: TGTGCCAGCAACCGGGGGGGCCTGTCAACTAATGAAAAACTGCTTTTT. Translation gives CASNRGGLSTNEKLLF.

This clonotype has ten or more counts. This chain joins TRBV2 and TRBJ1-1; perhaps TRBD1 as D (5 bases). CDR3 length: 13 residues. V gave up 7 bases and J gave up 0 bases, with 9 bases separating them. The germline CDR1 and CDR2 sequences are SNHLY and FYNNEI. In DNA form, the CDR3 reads TGTGCCAGCATAGAGGACATGAACACTGAAGCTTTCTTT. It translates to CASIEDMNTEAFF.

CDR3 region: CATSRGGGYTF. In nucleotides, the CDR3 is TGTGCCACCAGCAGGGGGGGTGGCTACACCTTC. This rearrangement joins TRBV15 to TRBJ1-2; a weak D match, TRBD1 (5 bases). Germline values: CDR1 LNHNV, CDR2 YYDKDF (reference sequence). V lost 3 bases, J lost 7 bases, and 6 bases lay in between. The CDR3 extends over 11 amino acids.

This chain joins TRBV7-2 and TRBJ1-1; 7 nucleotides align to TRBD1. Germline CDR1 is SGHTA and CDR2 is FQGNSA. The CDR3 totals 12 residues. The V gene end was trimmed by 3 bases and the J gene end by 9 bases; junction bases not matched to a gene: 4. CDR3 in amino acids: CASSFDRVQAFF. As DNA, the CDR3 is TGTGCCAGCAGCTTTGACAGGGTGCAAGCTTTCTTT.

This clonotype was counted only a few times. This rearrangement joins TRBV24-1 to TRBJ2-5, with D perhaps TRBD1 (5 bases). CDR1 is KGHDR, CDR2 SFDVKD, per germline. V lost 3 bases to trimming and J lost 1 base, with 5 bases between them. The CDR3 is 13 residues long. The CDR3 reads CATSDGAQETQYF. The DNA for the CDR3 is TGTGCCACCAGTGATGGGGCCCAAGAGACCCAGTACTTC.

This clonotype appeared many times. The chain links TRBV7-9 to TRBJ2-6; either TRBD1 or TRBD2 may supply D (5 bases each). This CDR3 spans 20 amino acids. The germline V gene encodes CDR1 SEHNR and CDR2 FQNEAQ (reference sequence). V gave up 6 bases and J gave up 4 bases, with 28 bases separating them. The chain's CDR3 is CASRLSRGGSYSLGANVLTF. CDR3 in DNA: TGTGCCAGCAGGCTGTCCCGGGGCGGGTCCTACTCTCTGGGGGCCAACGTCCTGACTTTC.

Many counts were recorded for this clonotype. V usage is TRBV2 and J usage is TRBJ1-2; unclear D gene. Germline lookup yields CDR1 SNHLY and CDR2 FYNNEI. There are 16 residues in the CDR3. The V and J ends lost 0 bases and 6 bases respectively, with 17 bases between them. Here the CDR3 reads CASSEALPGSKDGYTF. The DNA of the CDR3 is TGTGCCAGCAGTGAAGCGCTTCCCGGGAGTAAGGATGGCTACACCTTC. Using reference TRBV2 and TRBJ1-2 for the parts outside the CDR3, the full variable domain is EPEVTQTPSHQVTQMGQEVILRCVPISNHLYFYWYRQILGQKVEFLVSFYNNEISEKSEIFDDQFSVERPDGSNFTLKIRSTKLEDSAMYFCASSEALPGSKDGYTFGSGTRLTVV.

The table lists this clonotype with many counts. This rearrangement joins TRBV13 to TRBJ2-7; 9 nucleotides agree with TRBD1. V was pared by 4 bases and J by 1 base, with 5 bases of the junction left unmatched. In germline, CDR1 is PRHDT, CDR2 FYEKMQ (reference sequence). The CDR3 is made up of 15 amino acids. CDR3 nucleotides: TGTGCCAGCAGCTCAACCGGGACAGGGTCCTACGAGCAGTACTTC. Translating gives CASSSTGTGSYEQYF.

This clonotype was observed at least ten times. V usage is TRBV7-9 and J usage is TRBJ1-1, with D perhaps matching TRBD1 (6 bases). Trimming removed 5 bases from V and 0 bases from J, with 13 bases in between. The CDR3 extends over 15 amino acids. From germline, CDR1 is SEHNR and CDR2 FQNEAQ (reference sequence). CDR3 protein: CASSLLGGLNTEAFF. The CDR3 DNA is TGTGCCAGCAGCCTCCTGGGGGGCCTGAACACTGAAGCTTTCTTT.

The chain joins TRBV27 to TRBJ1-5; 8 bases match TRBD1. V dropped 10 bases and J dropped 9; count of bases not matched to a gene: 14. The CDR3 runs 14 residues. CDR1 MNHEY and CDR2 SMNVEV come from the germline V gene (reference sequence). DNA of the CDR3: TGTGCCACCTCCCCGAGACAGGGGAGGGGGCCCCAGCATTTT. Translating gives CATSPRQGRGPQHF.

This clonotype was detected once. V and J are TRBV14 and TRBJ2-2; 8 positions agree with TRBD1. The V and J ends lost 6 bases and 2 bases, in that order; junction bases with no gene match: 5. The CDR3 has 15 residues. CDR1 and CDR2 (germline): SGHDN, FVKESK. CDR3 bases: TGTGCCAGCAGGGGTGACAGGGGAAACACCGGGGAGCTGTTTTTT. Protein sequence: CASRGDRGNTGELFF.

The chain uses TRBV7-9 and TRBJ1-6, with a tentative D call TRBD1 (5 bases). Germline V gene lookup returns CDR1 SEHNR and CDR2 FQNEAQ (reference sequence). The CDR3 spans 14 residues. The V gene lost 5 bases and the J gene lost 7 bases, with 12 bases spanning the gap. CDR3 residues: CASSVSGTNSPLHF. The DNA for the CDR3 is TGTGCCAGCAGCGTTTCAGGGACGAATTCACCCCTCCACTTT.

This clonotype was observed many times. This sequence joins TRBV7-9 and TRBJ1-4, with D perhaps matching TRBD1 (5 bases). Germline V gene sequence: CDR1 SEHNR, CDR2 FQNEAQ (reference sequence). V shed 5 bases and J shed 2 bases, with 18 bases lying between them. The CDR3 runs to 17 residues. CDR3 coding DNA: TGTGCCAGCAGCCGCCACCCCAGAGGGGCGACTAATGAAAAACTGTTTTTT. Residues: CASSRHPRGATNEKLFF.

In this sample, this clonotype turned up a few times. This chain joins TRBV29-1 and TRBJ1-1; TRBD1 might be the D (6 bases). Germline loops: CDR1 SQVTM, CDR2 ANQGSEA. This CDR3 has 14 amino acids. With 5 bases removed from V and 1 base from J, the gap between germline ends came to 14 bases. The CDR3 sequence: CSVRTVRRNTEAFF. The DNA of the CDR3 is TGCAGCGTTCGGACAGTAAGGAGGAACACTGAAGCTTTCTTT.